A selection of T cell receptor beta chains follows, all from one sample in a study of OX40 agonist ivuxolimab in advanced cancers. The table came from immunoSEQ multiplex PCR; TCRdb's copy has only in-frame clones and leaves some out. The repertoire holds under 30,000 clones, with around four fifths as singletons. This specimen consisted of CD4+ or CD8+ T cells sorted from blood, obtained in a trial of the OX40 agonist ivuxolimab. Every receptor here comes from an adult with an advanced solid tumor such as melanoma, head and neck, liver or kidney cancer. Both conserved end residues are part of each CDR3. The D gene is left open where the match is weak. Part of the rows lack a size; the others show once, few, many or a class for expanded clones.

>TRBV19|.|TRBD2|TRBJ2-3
CASSIGISGVSDTQYF
TGTGCCAGTAGTATAGGCATTAGCGGGGTCTCAGATACGCAGTATTTT
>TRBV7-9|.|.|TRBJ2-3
CASSPPGDTQYF
TGTGCCAGCAGCCCCCCGGGGGATACGCAGTATTTT
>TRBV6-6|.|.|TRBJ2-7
CASSYSWGTHDEQYF
TGTGCCAGCAGTTACTCATGGGGGACCCACGACGAGCAGTACTTC
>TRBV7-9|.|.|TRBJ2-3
CASSLGTMVTDTQYF
TGTGCCAGCAGCTTAGGTACGATGGTCACAGATACGCAGTATTTT
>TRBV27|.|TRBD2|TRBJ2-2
CASSPGLAGGRLATGELFF
TGTGCCAGCAGTCCGGGACTAGCGGGGGGGCGCTTAGCCACCGGGGAGCTGTTTTTT
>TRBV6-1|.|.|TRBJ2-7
CASSDGVGYEQYF
TGTGCCAGCAGTGATGGGGTAGGCTACGAGCAGTACTTC
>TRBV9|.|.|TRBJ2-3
CASSSDSTDTQYF
TGTGCCAGCAGCTCGGACAGCACAGATACGCAGTATTTT
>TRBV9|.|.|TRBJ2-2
CASSVAILGGANTGELFF
TGTGCCAGCAGCGTAGCGATTTTGGGGGGAGCGAACACCGGGGAGCTGTTTTTT
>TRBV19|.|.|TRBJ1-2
CASSENLSANYGYTF
TGTGCCAGTAGCGAAAATCTTTCCGCGAACTATGGCTACACCTTC
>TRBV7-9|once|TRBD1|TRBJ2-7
CASSSGQVPYEQYF
TGTGCCAGCAGCTCGGGACAGGTCCCCTACGAGCAGTACTTC
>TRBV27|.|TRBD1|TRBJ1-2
CASSLNMGDRAYGYTF
TGTGCCAGCAGTTTAAATATGGGGGACAGGGCATATGGCTACACCTTC
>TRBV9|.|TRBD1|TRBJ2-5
CASSPRTGQETQYF
TGTGCCAGCAGCCCCCGGACAGGGCAAGAGACCCAGTACTTC
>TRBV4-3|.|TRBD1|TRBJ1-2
CASSPTGGLYGYTF
TGCGCCAGCAGCCCGACAGGGGGACTTTATGGCTACACCTTC
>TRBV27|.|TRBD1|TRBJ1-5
CASSWDRGQPQHF
TGTGCCAGCAGTTGGGACAGGGGCCAGCCCCAGCATTTT